This T cell receptor beta chain was identified during a study of blood T cells in healthy people across ages. The germline CDR1 and CDR2 sequences are SEHNR and FQNEAQ (reference sequence). This CDR3 spans 15 amino acids. Using a J-beta primer mix together with a sample-barcoded 5' primer, a second PCR was run for about 6 to 12 cycles. One entry per CDR3 protein, called by TCRdb with MiXCR from the 5' RACE reads. The top ten clones hold 15% to 18% of a sample with 630,000 or so distinct CDR3 sequences, approximately 30% of them seen once. This clonotype was counted many times. Its target is not known. Germline and junction disagree at one end, which may indicate a read error. Study observations and caveats: TCR beta diversity per million T cells fell roughly linearly with age.

Sequencing used blood. The genes are TRBV7-9 and TRBJ1-2; 7 nucleotides agree with TRBD1. This TCR was sampled from a woman older than 75 in good health. This CDR3 reads CASSLAGGFLDGYTF. CDR3 DNA sequence: TGTGCCAGCAGCCTAGCAGGGGGGTTTCTGGATGGCTACACCTTC.